These T cell receptor beta chains were read from a single sample in a study of blood T cell repertoires in COVID-19. Assay: immunoSEQ multiplex PCR; the TCRdb copy retains only in-frame clones and omits some. The sample holds approximately 230,000 clones, around 89% seen once. Specimen: PBMCs or T cells enriched from blood (not recorded which). These receptors were obtained from a woman in her twenties or thirties who had recovered from COVID-19. Both conserved end residues are part of each CDR3. The order of the fields is CDR3 length, clone size, J gene, V gene, CDR3 protein. Not every row has a clone size; where given, it reads once, few, many or a size class.

len: 18
abundance: .
j_gene: TRBJ1-1
v_gene: TRBV11-2
CDR3aa: CASSFNSVGSRRERQAFF

len: 12
abundance: once
j_gene: TRBJ2-7
v_gene: TRBV2
CDR3aa: CASSWDIFEQYF

len: 13
abundance: .
j_gene: TRBJ1-1
v_gene: TRBV30
CDR3aa: CAWSVGQNTEAFF

len: 15
abundance: .
j_gene: TRBJ1-1
v_gene: TRBV7-2
CDR3aa: CASSLVGVANTEAFF

len: 16
abundance: .
j_gene: TRBJ2-5
v_gene: TRBV19
CDR3aa: CASSGLRTSGQETQYF

len: 14
abundance: .
j_gene: TRBJ1-2
v_gene: TRBV7-2
CDR3aa: CASSRGGGNYGYTF

len: 12
abundance: .
j_gene: TRBJ1-3
v_gene: TRBV11-2
CDR3aa: CASSLARNTIYF

len: 15
abundance: .
j_gene: TRBJ1-4
v_gene: TRBV28
CDR3aa: CASSLETGTRVKLFF

len: 13
abundance: .
j_gene: TRBJ1-2
v_gene: TRBV7-2
CDR3aa: CASSFPWGDGYTF

len: 17
abundance: .
j_gene: TRBJ2-1
v_gene: TRBV19
CDR3aa: CASSPTSGSRYYNEQFF

len: 13
abundance: .
j_gene: TRBJ2-7
v_gene: TRBV12-3/TRBV12-4
CDR3aa: CASKTGSSYEQYF

len: 15
abundance: .
j_gene: TRBJ1-4
v_gene: TRBV3-1/TRBV3-2
CDR3aa: CASSETGTGAEKLFF

len: 18
abundance: .
j_gene: TRBJ1-1
v_gene: TRBV11-2
CDR3aa: CASSQDGAARLMNTEAFF

len: 16
abundance: .
j_gene: TRBJ2-1
v_gene: TRBV27
CDR3aa: CASSLNRAHTYNEQFF

len: 15
abundance: .
j_gene: TRBJ2-3
v_gene: TRBV6-5
CDR3aa: CASSYTVGADRTQYF

len: 13
abundance: once
j_gene: TRBJ1-5
v_gene: TRBV12-3/TRBV12-4
CDR3aa: CASSLGASQPQHF

len: 14
abundance: .
j_gene: TRBJ2-7
v_gene: TRBV18
CDR3aa: CASSRTSGKDEQYF

len: 14
abundance: .
j_gene: TRBJ2-1
v_gene: TRBV29-1
CDR3aa: CSVYYREGINEQFF

len: 15
abundance: .
j_gene: TRBJ1-5
v_gene: TRBV7-2
CDR3aa: CASSLQNRGGQPQHF

len: 16
abundance: .
j_gene: TRBJ2-2
v_gene: TRBV4-2
CDR3aa: CASSTLSGGGVGELFF

len: 16
abundance: few
j_gene: TRBJ1-5
v_gene: TRBV7-9
CDR3aa: CASSLSSVDAGQPQHF

len: 16
abundance: few
j_gene: TRBJ2-7
v_gene: TRBV15
CDR3aa: CATSRDPFIIPYEQYF

len: 15
abundance: .
j_gene: TRBJ2-7
v_gene: TRBV7-2
CDR3aa: CASSLGQGSSYEQYF

len: 12
abundance: .
j_gene: TRBJ2-3
v_gene: TRBV9
CDR3aa: CASSVTAGGLNF

len: 12
abundance: .
j_gene: TRBJ2-7
v_gene: TRBV7-9
CDR3aa: CASTLGGNEQYF

len: 17
abundance: .
j_gene: TRBJ2-5
v_gene: TRBV28
CDR3aa: CASSLSRWDRDGETQYF

len: 19
abundance: .
j_gene: TRBJ2-2
v_gene: TRBV20-1
CDR3aa: CSASPPRGVAGANTGELFF

len: 16
abundance: once
j_gene: TRBJ1-4
v_gene: TRBV9
CDR3aa: CASSPDTSKINEKLFF

len: 14
abundance: .
j_gene: TRBJ1-1
v_gene: TRBV19
CDR3aa: CASSMRQANTEAFF

len: 14
abundance: .
j_gene: TRBJ1-3
v_gene: TRBV29-1
CDR3aa: CSVDVGGSGNTIYF

len: 15
abundance: .
j_gene: TRBJ1-1
v_gene: TRBV18
CDR3aa: CASSPETGGRTEAFF

len: 15
abundance: few
j_gene: TRBJ1-5
v_gene: TRBV27
CDR3aa: CASSFYRDGNQPQHF

len: 16
abundance: once
j_gene: TRBJ2-7
v_gene: TRBV19
CDR3aa: CASSTRGLAGSMPQYF

len: 13
abundance: .
j_gene: TRBJ1-5
v_gene: TRBV9
CDR3aa: CASSAYSNQPQHF

len: 15
abundance: .
j_gene: TRBJ2-1
v_gene: TRBV5-1
CDR3aa: CASSYDRVSYNEQFF

len: 14
abundance: .
j_gene: TRBJ1-1
v_gene: TRBV30
CDR3aa: CAWSAGQGDTEAFF

len: 15
abundance: .
j_gene: TRBJ2-3
v_gene: TRBV7-2
CDR3aa: CASSLGGSSVDTQYF

len: 13
abundance: few
j_gene: TRBJ2-5
v_gene: TRBV3-1/TRBV3-2
CDR3aa: CASSQAEKETQYF

len: 14
abundance: .
j_gene: TRBJ2-3
v_gene: TRBV19
CDR3aa: CASSTGQGTDTQYF